The 30 T cell receptor beta chains reported below all come from one sample, sequenced in a study of post-analysis software for immune sequencing data. Findings and limits, study-wide: Controls had lower frequencies than patients of four or five TRBV segments, which included TRBV5-6, TRBV5-1 and TRBV20-1.

No cognate antigen is known for these TCRs. The library was made from cDNA and included unique molecular identifiers. TCRdb re-derived calls from the PCR reads in MiXCR, one entry per CDR3 protein. Of approximately 460,000 distinct CDR3 sequences listed, roughly 45% were seen once; the top ten hold around 10%. The sample taken for sequencing was blood. Source of these receptors: a girl between 5 and 17 years old with multiple sclerosis.

The chain is built from TRBV14 and TRBJ2-7; no definite D call. There are 14 residues in the CDR3. Germline-derived CDR1 and CDR2 are SGHDN and FVKESK. V was pared by 1 base and J by 4 bases, with 11 bases between. DNA for the CDR3: TGTGCCAGCAGCCAAGTTGAAGGGTCATACGAGCAGTACTTC. Its protein product is CASSQVEGSYEQYF.

The rearrangement joins TRBV13 to TRBJ2-1, with D unresolved. The V gene lost 6 bases and the J gene lost 10 bases, with 13 bases spanning the gap. This CDR3 comprises 12 residues. The V gene's germline CDR1 is PRHDT and CDR2 FYEKMQ (reference sequence). The CDR3 bases are TGTGCCAGCAGGTTTAAATTGACAGAGCAGTTCTTC. Its translation is CASRFKLTEQFF.

The chain has TRBV6-6 and TRBJ2-7; 9 nucleotides line up with TRBD1. J lost 6 bases, V lost 8 bases, and 14 bases had no gene match. Germline CDR1 reads MNHNY; CDR2 reads SVGAGI (reference sequence). The CDR3 contains 15 residues. The CDR3 spells CASCTETGGKGEQYF. As DNA, the CDR3 is TGTGCCAGCTGTACAGAGACAGGGGGTAAGGGCGAGCAGTACTTC.

The V gene is TRBV7-9, the J gene TRBJ2-4; 10 positions match TRBD2. Gene TRBJ2-7 matches the end of the DNA better, so the J call may be wrong. CDR3 length equals 16 residues. Germline assignment: CDR1 SEHNR and CDR2 FQNEAQ (reference sequence). The DNA for the CDR3 is TGTGCCAGCAGCTCCTTGACTAGCGGGCTTTCCTACGAGCAGTACTTC. Residues: CASSSLTSGLSYEQYF.

This clonotype was counted only a few times. The chain couples TRBV20-1 to TRBJ2-5; D is unclear. The end of the DNA fits TRBJ2-7 better, so the J call may be wrong. The CDR3 is made up of 12 amino acids. The germline V gene has CDR1 DFQATT and CDR2 SNEGSKA (reference sequence). CDR3 region: CSASSRPYEQYF. CDR3 coding DNA: TGCAGTGCTAGTAGTAGACCTTACGAGCAGTACTTC.

This clonotype was counted a few times. V usage is TRBV27 and J usage is TRBJ2-7; 9 positions match TRBD1. The junction had 4 bases not matched to a gene; V was cut back by 0 bases and J by 4 bases. The CDR3 sequence is 15 residues long. The germline V gene has CDR1 MNHEY and CDR2 SMNVEV (reference sequence). CDR3 amino acids: CASSLSGTGRYEQYF. The CDR3 bases are TGTGCCAGCAGTTTATCCGGGACAGGGAGGTACGAGCAGTACTTC.

This clonotype was picked up a small number of times. The V gene is TRBV7-8, the J gene TRBJ2-7; TRBD1 matches at 8 bases. The CDR3 has 14 amino acids. Germline V CDR1 and CDR2: SGHVS, FQNEAQ. Losses at the gene ends were 5 bases for V and 6 bases for J; bases not matched to a gene: 9. CDR3 region: CASSHGQGQAEQYF. CDR3 nucleotide sequence: TGTGCCAGCAGCCATGGACAGGGACAGGCCGAGCAGTACTTC.

The chain joins TRBV10-3 to TRBJ2-1; 13 bases align to TRBD2. Germline V gene lookup returns CDR1 ENHRY and CDR2 SYGVKD. The CDR3 has 16 amino acids. J lost 5 bases, V lost 6 bases, and 7 bases had no gene match. This CDR3 reads CAISGLAGEKDNEQFF. The CDR3 DNA reads as TGTGCCATCAGCGGACTAGCGGGAGAAAAGGACAATGAGCAGTTCTTC.

The V gene is TRBV30, the J gene TRBJ1-2, with D possibly being TRBD1 (5 bases). Germline CDR1 reads GTSNPN; CDR2 reads SVGIG (reference sequence). CDR3 length equals 11 residues. Trimming took 4 bases from V and 4 from J, leaving 7 bases between them. CDR3 DNA sequence: TGTGCCTGGAACAGGCTCTATGGCTACACCTTC. The encoded protein is CAWNRLYGYTF.

Only a few counts were recorded for this clonotype. The V and J genes are TRBV29-1 and TRBJ1-2, with a possible D match to TRBD1 (5 bases). Trimming took off 1 base at V and 7 bases at J, with 13 bases between the two ends. The germline gives CDR1 SQVTM, CDR2 ANQGSEA. The CDR3 runs to 13 residues. As DNA, the CDR3 is TGCAGCGTTGAAGGGGGCGTGGGGTCTGGCTACACCTTC. It translates to CSVEGGVGSGYTF.

The chain has TRBV4-3 and TRBJ1-4, with D tentatively TRBD1 (6 bases). Deletions cut 5 bases from V and 7 bases from J, with 14 bases between. Germline CDR1 LGHNA, CDR2 YSLEER. CDR3 length equals 14 residues. DNA of the CDR3: TGCGCCAGCAGCGTCCACAGGGAGGTTGAAAAACTGTTTTTT. Its protein product is CASSVHREVEKLFF.

This clonotype showed up just once. V gene TRBV20-1 combines with J gene TRBJ2-3; the D call may be TRBD1 or TRBD2 (5 bases each). This CDR3 is 15 amino acids long. With 5 bases removed from V and 2 bases from J, the gap between germline ends came to 17 bases. From germline, CDR1 is DFQATT and CDR2 SNEGSKA (reference sequence). The CDR3 reads CSACRDASFTDTQYF. The CDR3 nucleotides are TGCAGTGCTTGCCGGGACGCCTCCTTCACAGATACGCAGTATTTT.

This clonotype was seen at least ten times. CDR3 protein: CSVEDRYNEQFF. CDR3 sequence (DNA): TGCAGCGTTGAGGACAGATACAATGAGCAGTTCTTC. V usage is TRBV29-1 and J usage is TRBJ2-1; D is perhaps TRBD1 (6 bases). Trimming removed 3 bases at V and 4 bases at J, with 7 bases between. The germline V gene has CDR1 SQVTM and CDR2 ANQGSEA. This CDR3 region has 12 residues.

This clonotype was detected only a few times. The genes are TRBV6-5 and TRBJ2-7; D is perhaps TRBD1 (6 bases). Deletions cut 5 bases from V and 4 bases from J, with 15 bases between. The CDR3 loop spans 14 amino acids. In germline, CDR1 is MNHEY, CDR2 SVGAGI. As DNA, the CDR3 is TGTGCCAGCAGTGAGGGACACAACTCTTACGAGCAGTACTTC. This codes for CASSEGHNSYEQYF.

This clonotype was observed a few times. The chain recombines TRBV13 with TRBJ2-5; TRBD2 matches at 8 bases. V shed 5 bases, J shed 1 base, and the junction held 12 bases outside the gene matches. Germline lookup yields CDR1 PRHDT and CDR2 FYEKMQ (reference sequence). The length of the CDR3 is 17 residues. The CDR3 here is CASSPQRGSGVQETQYF. The DNA of the CDR3 is TGTGCCAGCAGCCCCCAAAGGGGTAGCGGGGTCCAAGAGACCCAGTACTTC.

This clonotype turned up a few times. The chain joins TRBV28 to TRBJ2-5; D is unclear. The germline gives CDR1 MDHEN, CDR2 SYDVKM. CDR3 length equals 14 residues. V was trimmed by 6 bases and J by 1 base, leaving 12 bases between them. CDR3 bases: TGTGCCAGCAGCTCCCCCACAATCCAAGAGACCCAGTACTTC. Translating gives CASSSPTIQETQYF. Variable domain in full (rest from reference TRBV28 and TRBJ2-5): DVKVTQSSRYLVKRTGEKVFLECVQDMDHENMFWYRQDPGLGLRLIYFSYDVKMKEKGDIPEGYSVSREKKERFSLILESASTNQTSMYLCASSSPTIQETQYFGPGTRLLVL.

Here the CDR3 reads CASSFRGQGNYGYTF. The CDR3 coding sequence is TGTGCCAGCAGCTTCCGAGGACAGGGGAACTATGGCTACACCTTC. The chain couples TRBV7-2 to TRBJ1-2; 9 positions agree with TRBD1. This CDR3 has 15 amino acids. The V and J ends lost 3 bases and 2 bases, in that order; junction bases with no gene match: 4. Germline V lookup: CDR1 SGHTA, CDR2 FQGNSA.

The chain has TRBV5-1 and TRBJ2-7; D remains ambiguous. V was trimmed by 3 bases and J by 1 base, leaving 8 bases between them. Germline V gene data show CDR1 as SGHRS and CDR2 as YFSETQ. The CDR3 runs to 13 residues. The CDR3: CASSSPHSYEQYF. CDR3 nucleotide sequence: TGCGCCAGCAGCTCCCCCCATTCCTACGAGCAGTACTTC.

The J gene is TRBJ1-2, the V gene TRBV20-1, with D perhaps matching TRBD1 (5 bases). Trimming took 5 bases from V and 7 from J, leaving 11 bases between them. This CDR3 is 11 amino acids long. Germline V gene data show CDR1 as DFQATT and CDR2 as SNEGSKA (reference sequence). The CDR3 bases are TGCAGTGCTCCGGGTACAGGTGGCTACACCTTC. Its protein product is CSAPGTGGYTF.

The sample holds a few counts of this clonotype. This chain connects TRBV7-2 to TRBJ1-1, with 7 positions matching TRBD1. V lost 6 bases to trimming and J lost 7 bases; unmatched junction nucleotides: 14. The CDR3 sequence is 15 residues long. CDR1 is SGHTA, CDR2 FQGNSA, per germline. This CDR3 is CASRTDSLTGVEAFF. The DNA for the CDR3 is TGTGCCAGCAGAACCGACAGTTTAACAGGGGTTGAAGCTTTCTTT.

The chain uses TRBV6-1 and TRBJ2-3, with TRBD2 identical over 9 bases. The V and J ends lost 5 bases and 2 bases, in that order; junction bases with no gene match: 8. The CDR3 length is 16 residues. Germline assignment: CDR1 MNHNS and CDR2 SASEGT. CDR3: CASSPTSGPTTDTQYF. CDR3 coding DNA: TGTGCCAGCAGTCCGACTAGCGGCCCAACCACAGATACGCAGTATTTT.

This chain uses TRBV20-1 with TRBJ2-1; perhaps D is TRBD1 or TRBD2 (5 bases each). Trimming took off 3 bases at V and 7 bases at J, with 16 bases between the two ends. The CDR3 is 14 amino acids. Looked up from germline, CDR1 is DFQATT and CDR2 is SNEGSKA (reference sequence). CDR3 coding DNA: TGCAGTGCTAGGGGGGACCACCTGGGTAATGAGCAGTTCTTC. Translated: CSARGDHLGNEQFF.

The V gene is TRBV20-1, the J gene TRBJ2-1, with TRBD2 identical over 11 bases. The germline V gene encodes CDR1 DFQATT and CDR2 SNEGSKA (reference sequence). This CDR3 spans 14 amino acids. The V and J ends lost 6 bases and 7 bases, in that order; junction bases with no gene match: 8. CDR3 residues: CSARGLAGSNEQFF. CDR3 coding DNA: TGCAGTGCCCGCGGACTAGCGGGTTCTAATGAGCAGTTCTTC.

The rearrangement links TRBV4-1 to TRBJ1-2, with TRBD1 identical over 7 bases. Trimming at V came to 2 bases and at J to 4 bases, leaving 7 bases not matched to a gene. Germline CDR1 reads MGHRA; CDR2 reads YSYEKL. The CDR3 extends over 15 amino acids. CDR3 bases: TGCGCCAGCAGCCAATCCCAGGGGGGGAGCTATGGCTACACCTTC. As protein: CASSQSQGGSYGYTF.

Only a few counts were recorded for this clonotype. The chain joins TRBV7-3 to TRBJ2-1, with 12 positions matching TRBD2. Germline CDR1 and CDR2: SGHTA and FQGTGA. The V segment lost 5 bases and the J segment 6 bases; nucleotides outside the gene matches: 8. CDR3 length equals 16 residues. In DNA, the CDR3 is TGTGCCAGCAGCCTCGGCTCTAGCGGGAGGGGCAATGAGCAGTTCTTC. The encoded protein is CASSLGSSGRGNEQFF.

The rearrangement uses TRBV7-2 and TRBJ2-3, with 13 bases fitting TRBD2. Germline CDR1 reads SGHTA; CDR2 reads FQGNSA. This CDR3 is built from 16 residues. Trimming cost V 2 bases and J 3 bases; bases outside gene matches: 2. This chain's CDR3 is CASSLRTSGRTDTQYF. Written as DNA, the CDR3 is TGTGCCAGCAGCTTACGGACTAGCGGGAGAACAGATACGCAGTATTTT.

The CDR3 DNA reads TGTGCCAGCAGTTACGGCGGCAGGGGTGACCAAGAGACCCAGTACTTC. It is translated as CASSYGGRGDQETQYF. The chain is built from TRBV6-5 and TRBJ2-5; TRBD1 might be the D (6 bases). V shed 2 bases and J shed 0 bases, with 13 bases lying between them. The CDR3 extends over 16 amino acids. CDR1 and CDR2 (germline): MNHEY, SVGAGI.

The rearrangement joins TRBV7-3 to TRBJ2-5; 10 bases align to TRBD2. After removal of 5 bases from V and 11 bases from J, the junction contained 17 bases not matched to a gene. The CDR3 sequence is 16 residues long. CDR1 SGHTA and CDR2 FQGTGA come from the germline V gene. CDR3: CASSPQPTSGKREQYF. The CDR3 DNA is TGTGCCAGCAGCCCCCAGCCCACTAGCGGGAAGAGAGAGCAGTACTTC.

This clonotype was recorded a few times. The chain links TRBV5-6 to TRBJ2-7, with D possibly being TRBD1 (6 bases). Gene TRBJ2-4 matches the end of the DNA better, so the J call may be wrong. Germline V gene sequence: CDR1 SGHDT, CDR2 YYEEEE. This CDR3 spans 14 amino acids. CDR3 sequence (DNA): TGTGCCAGCAGCCCAAGGACAGTAAGGGACATTCAGTACTTC. This gives the protein CASSPRTVRDIQYF.

The chain carries TRBV20-1 and TRBJ2-7; 8 bases align to TRBD2. V trimming: 1 base; J trimming: 3 bases; junction bases outside the gene matches: 8. This CDR3 contains 15 residues. Per the germline V gene, CDR1 is DFQATT and CDR2 is SNEGSKA (reference sequence). DNA for the CDR3: TGCAGTGCTAGAGGGGCGGGAGGACACGACTACGAGCAGTACTTC. Translating it yields CSARGAGGHDYEQYF.